The rows below give T cell receptor beta chains drawn from one sample of a study of OX40 agonist ivuxolimab in advanced cancers. Generated by immunoSEQ multiplex PCR, the TCRdb table keeps only in-frame clones and is missing some. This table holds more than 30,000 clones, 89% found once. Sequenced material: CD4+ or CD8+ T cells sorted from blood, taken in a trial of the OX40 agonist ivuxolimab. The source of these receptors is an adult with an advanced solid tumor such as melanoma, head and neck, liver or kidney cancer. Each CDR3 is given with its conserved first and last residue. The D gene is left open where the match is weak. Not every row has a clone size; where given, it reads once, few, many or a size class.

clone_size j_call d_call v_call cdr3_aa cdr3_nt
- TRBJ1-2 TRBD1 TRBV7-9 CASSFGQGIGGYTF TGTGCCAGCAGCTTTGGACAGGGGATCGGTGGCTACACCTTC
- TRBJ2-7 TRBD1 TRBV6-6 CASSDGQGISYEQYF TGTGCCAGCAGTGACGGACAGGGAATATCCTACGAGCAGTACTTC
- TRBJ2-3 - TRBV5-8 CASSFNGDTQYF TGTGCCAGCAGCTTCAACGGAGATACGCAGTATTTT
- TRBJ2-5 - TRBV7-3 CASSFGRKETQYF TGTGCCAGCAGCTTTGGCAGAAAAGAGACCCAGTACTTC
- TRBJ2-2 TRBD1 TRBV11-3 CASSLSGTGRGELFF TGTGCCAGCAGCTTATCCGGGACAGGGCGCGGGGAGCTGTTTTTT
few TRBJ2-3 - TRBV4-1 CASSQPFPRKGADTQYF TGCGCCAGCAGCCAACCCTTCCCGCGGAAGGGGGCAGATACGCAGTATTTT
- TRBJ2-5 TRBD2 TRBV5-1 CASSLGVAGVQETQYF TGCGCCAGCAGCTTGGGGGTAGCGGGAGTCCAAGAGACCCAGTACTTC
- TRBJ1-1 - TRBV28 CAGNYQGRDGAFF TGTGCCGGAAACTATCAGGGTCGCGATGGAGCTTTCTTT
- TRBJ1-2 - TRBV4-3 CASSPGDGGPRGYTF TGCGCCAGCAGCCCCGGGGACGGTGGACCTAGGGGCTACACCTTC
- TRBJ1-1 - TRBV29-1 CSVAIQGNTEAFF TGCAGCGTTGCTATCCAGGGGAACACTGAAGCTTTCTTT
- TRBJ2-4 TRBD2 TRBV6-1 CASSASGRVKNIQYF TGTGCCAGCAGTGCTAGCGGGAGGGTGAAAAACATTCAGTACTTC
- TRBJ1-1 TRBD1 TRBV18 CASSQQGGEHTEAFF TGTGCCAGCTCGCAACAGGGGGGAGAACACACTGAAGCTTTCTTT
once TRBJ2-7 - TRBV29-1 CSVRGSYEQYF TGCAGCGTTCGTGGCTCCTACGAGCAGTACTTC
- TRBJ1-3 - TRBV10-3 CAISENEGAGNTIYF TGTGCCATCAGTGAGAACGAGGGCGCTGGAAACACCATATATTTT
- TRBJ2-2 TRBD1 TRBV18 CASSRRQGPSNTGELFF TGTGCCAGCTCACGTCGACAGGGCCCTTCGAACACCGGGGAGCTGTTTTTT
- TRBJ1-2 - TRBV5-1 CASSKPGQANYGYTF TGCGCCAGCAGCAAGCCGGGACAAGCTAACTATGGCTACACCTTC
- TRBJ1-2 - TRBV5-1 CASSLVSGDGYTF TGCGCCAGCAGCTTGGTTTCAGGGGATGGCTACACCTTC
- TRBJ2-3 - TRBV29-1 CSVEEESHTQYF TGCAGCGTTGAAGAAGAGTCCCATACGCAGTATTTT
- TRBJ1-5 TRBD1 TRBV28 CATSDRDLYSNQPQHF TGTGCCACTTCGGACAGGGACCTCTATAGCAATCAGCCCCAGCATTTT
- TRBJ2-3 TRBD2 TRBV18 CASSPLAGAADTQYF TGTGCCAGCTCACCATTGGCGGGAGCTGCAGATACGCAGTATTTT
- TRBJ1-5 TRBD1 TRBV7-2 CASSANQGGNNQPQHF TGTGCCAGCAGCGCAAACCAGGGGGGCAACAATCAGCCCCAGCATTTT
- TRBJ1-5 TRBD1 TRBV29-1 CSVVGDRDQPQHF TGCAGCGTTGTGGGGGACAGGGATCAGCCCCAGCATTTT
- TRBJ2-4 - TRBV5-1 CASSPPAGIQYF TGCGCCAGCAGCCCTCCCGCGGGCATTCAGTACTTC
- TRBJ2-1 TRBD2 TRBV10-3 CAISTGLAFSEQFF TGTGCCATCAGCACGGGACTAGCATTCAGCGAGCAGTTCTTC
- TRBJ2-3 TRBD2 TRBV18 CASSPASGADTQYF TGTGCCAGCTCACCAGCCAGCGGGGCAGATACGCAGTATTTT
- TRBJ2-7 - TRBV5-1 CASSAGRTYEQYF TGCGCCAGCAGCGCCGGACGGACCTACGAGCAGTACTTC
- TRBJ1-1 - TRBV5-1 CASSLDGVIGTEAFF TGCGCCAGCAGCTTGGATGGGGTAATAGGGACTGAAGCTTTCTTT
- TRBJ2-6 TRBD1 TRBV7-3 CASSLGQGSSGANVLTF TGTGCCAGCAGCTTGGGACAGGGGAGCTCTGGGGCCAACGTCCTGACTTTC
- TRBJ1-2 - TRBV29-1 CSVGGRRAANYGYTF TGCAGCGTTGGGGGCAGGAGGGCCGCTAACTATGGCTACACCTTC
- TRBJ1-1 - TRBV7-2 CASSLDSGNTEAFF TGTGCCAGCAGCTTGGACAGTGGGAACACTGAAGCTTTCTTT
- TRBJ1-4 - TRBV14 CASSQGLNEKLFF TGTGCCAGCAGCCAGGGTCTAAATGAAAAACTGTTTTTT
- TRBJ2-7 - TRBV28 CASSSTGPSYEQYF TGTGCCAGCAGTAGTACCGGGCCCTCCTACGAGCAGTACTTC
- TRBJ2-1 - TRBV4-1 CASRPDSLSSYNEQFF TGCGCCAGCCGTCCTGACAGTTTAAGCTCCTACAATGAGCAGTTCTTC
- TRBJ2-2 TRBD2 TRBV5-1 CASSLELAAGTGELFF TGCGCCAGCAGCTTGGAACTAGCGGCAGGCACCGGGGAGCTGTTTTTT
- TRBJ2-3 TRBD2 TRBV18 CASSRLAPDTQYF TGTGCCAGCTCACGACTAGCCCCAGATACGCAGTATTTT
large TRBJ2-7 - TRBV27 CASSVSFHMAYEQYF TGTGCCAGCAGTGTTTCGTTCCATATGGCTTACGAGCAGTACTTC
- TRBJ1-4 - TRBV6-5 CASSYSRDTNEKLFF TGTGCCAGCAGTTACTCCCGCGATACTAATGAAAAACTGTTTTTT
- TRBJ2-2 TRBD1 TRBV14 CASSQFPGQGVDTGELFF TGTGCCAGCAGCCAATTCCCGGGACAGGGTGTTGACACCGGGGAGCTGTTTTTT
- TRBJ2-3 TRBD2 TRBV7-9 CASSLEASGSTDTQYF TGTGCCAGCAGCTTAGAGGCTAGCGGGAGCACAGATACGCAGTATTTT
- TRBJ2-7 TRBD2 TRBV9 CASSAGLAGIEQYF TGTGCCAGCAGCGCGGGACTAGCGGGAATCGAGCAGTACTTC
- TRBJ2-3 - TRBV5-1 CASSTDTRTDTQYF TGCGCCAGCAGCACCGACACCCGCACAGATACGCAGTATTTT
- TRBJ2-7 - TRBV11-2 CASSFASPPPAYEQYF TGTGCCAGCAGCTTCGCTTCCCCCCCACCGGCTTACGAGCAGTACTTC